The table lists the clone carrying this T cell receptor (beta chain) with many counts. Its antigen remains unknown. A process of 5'RACE template switching, which added a universal primer site and UMIs, was used to make TCR cDNA. TCRdb processed the 5' RACE reads anew with MiXCR; each CDR3 protein has one entry. The sample has around 310,000 distinct CDR3 sequences; approximately 4% are singletons. The data belong to a study of T cells after yellow fever vaccination. Overall study results and limits: Abundant clonotypes from the bulk population could get into FACS-sorted repertoires as contaminants.

This TCR was sampled from a man between 18 and 29 years old who received the YFV17D yellow fever vaccine. Sequenced here: PBMCs, sampled 15 days after the yellow fever booster vaccination.

The DNA for the CDR3 is TGCAGTGCTAGAGATTATCTTAATGACGAAAAACTGTTTTTT. This codes for CSARDYLNDEKLFF. The rearrangement links TRBV20-1 to TRBJ1-4, with unresolved D. The CDR3 has 14 residues. Looked up from germline, CDR1 is DFQATT and CDR2 is SNEGSKA (reference sequence). V lost 0 bases, J lost 8 bases, and 13 bases lay in between.